Described below is a single T cell receptor beta chain sequence and its context. Its matching antigen is unknown. This sample is drawn from a study of shared clonotypes between healthy human individuals. Study-wide findings and caveats: Larger estimated richness was generally recorded for naive subsets relative to memory subsets.

Every contributor of samples was a Caucasian grown-up residing in Nashville, Tennessee. The junction had 3 bases not matched to a gene; V was cut back by 1 base and J by 5 bases. The CDR3 totals 14 residues. Germline loops: CDR1 SGHRS, CDR2 YFSETQ. Clones were read by immunoSEQ multiplex PCR, and TCRdb kept only the in-frame ones, dropping some. The table includes approximately 2,000,000 clones, around 90% detected once. This sequence was found in a man aged 18 to 29 in good health. Some clones in this sample may be carry-over from other donors' samples. The V gene is TRBV5-1, the J gene TRBJ2-7, with 10 bases matching TRBD1. The material sequenced was naive CD4+ T cells from PBMCs. Subset here: CD45RA+ positively selected. The CDR3 sequence: CASSLQGQGNEQYF. As DNA, the CDR3 is TGCGCCAGCAGCTTGCAGGGACAGGGGAACGAGCAGTACTTC.